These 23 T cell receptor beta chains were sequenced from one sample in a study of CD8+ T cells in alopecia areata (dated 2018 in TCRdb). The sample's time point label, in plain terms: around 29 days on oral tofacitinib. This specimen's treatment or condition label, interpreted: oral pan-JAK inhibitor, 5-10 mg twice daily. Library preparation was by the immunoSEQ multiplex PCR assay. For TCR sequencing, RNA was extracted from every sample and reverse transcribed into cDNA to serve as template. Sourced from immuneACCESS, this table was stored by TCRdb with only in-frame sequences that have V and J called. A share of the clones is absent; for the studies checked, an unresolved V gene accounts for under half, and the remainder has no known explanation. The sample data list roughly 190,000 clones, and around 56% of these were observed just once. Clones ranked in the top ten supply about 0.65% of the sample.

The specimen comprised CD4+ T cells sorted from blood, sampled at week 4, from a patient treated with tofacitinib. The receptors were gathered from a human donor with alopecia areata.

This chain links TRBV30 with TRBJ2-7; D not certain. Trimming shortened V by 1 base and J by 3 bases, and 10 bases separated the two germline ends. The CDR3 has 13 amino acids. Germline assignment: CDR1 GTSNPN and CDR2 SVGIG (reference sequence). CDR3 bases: TGTGCCTGGAGTGGAGGCGGAGACTACGAGCAGTACTTC. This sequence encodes CAWSGGGDYEQYF.

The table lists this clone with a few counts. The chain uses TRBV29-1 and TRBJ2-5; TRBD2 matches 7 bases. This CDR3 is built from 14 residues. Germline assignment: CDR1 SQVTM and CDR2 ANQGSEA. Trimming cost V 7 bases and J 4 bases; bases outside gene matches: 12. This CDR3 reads CSGRAGAWGETQYF. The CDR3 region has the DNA TGCAGCGGCAGGGCGGGAGCTTGGGGAGAGACCCAGTACTTC.

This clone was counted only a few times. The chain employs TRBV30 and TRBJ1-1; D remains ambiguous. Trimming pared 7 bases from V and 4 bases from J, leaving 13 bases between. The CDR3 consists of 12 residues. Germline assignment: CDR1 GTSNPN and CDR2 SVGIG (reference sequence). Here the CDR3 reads CALVGVVTEAFF. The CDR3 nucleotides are TGTGCCTTAGTCGGAGTTGTCACTGAAGCTTTCTTT.

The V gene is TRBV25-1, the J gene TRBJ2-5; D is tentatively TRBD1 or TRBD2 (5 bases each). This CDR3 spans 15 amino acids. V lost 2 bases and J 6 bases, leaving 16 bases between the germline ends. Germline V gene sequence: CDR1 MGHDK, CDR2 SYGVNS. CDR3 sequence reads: CASSEPGPSVKTQYF. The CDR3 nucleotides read TGTGCCAGCAGTGAACCGGGGCCAAGTGTAAAGACCCAGTACTTC.

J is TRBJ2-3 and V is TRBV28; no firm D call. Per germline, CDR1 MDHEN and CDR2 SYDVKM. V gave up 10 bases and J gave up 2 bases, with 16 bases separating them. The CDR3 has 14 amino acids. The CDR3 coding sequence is TGTGCCACCTCCGGGCGAATTTACACAGATACGCAGTATTTT. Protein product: CATSGRIYTDTQYF.

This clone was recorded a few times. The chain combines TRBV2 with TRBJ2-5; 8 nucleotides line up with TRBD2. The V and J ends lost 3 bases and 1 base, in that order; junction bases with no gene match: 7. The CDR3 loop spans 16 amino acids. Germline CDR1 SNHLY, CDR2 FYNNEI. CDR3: CASSDAGLAGQETQYF. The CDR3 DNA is TGTGCCAGCAGTGACGCCGGACTAGCTGGCCAAGAGACCCAGTACTTC. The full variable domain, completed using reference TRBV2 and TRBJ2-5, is EPEVTQTPSHQVTQMGQEVILRCVPISNHLYFYWYRQILGQKVEFLVSFYNNEISEKSEIFDDQFSVERPDGSNFTLKIRSTKLEDSAMYFCASSDAGLAGQETQYFGPGTRLLVL.

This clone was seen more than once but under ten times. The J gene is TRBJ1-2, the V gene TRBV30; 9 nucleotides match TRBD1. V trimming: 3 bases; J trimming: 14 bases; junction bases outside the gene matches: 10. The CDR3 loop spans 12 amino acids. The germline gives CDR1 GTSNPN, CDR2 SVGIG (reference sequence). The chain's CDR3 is CAWRQTGGANTF. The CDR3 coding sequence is TGTGCCTGGAGGCAAACAGGGGGCGCAAATACCTTC.

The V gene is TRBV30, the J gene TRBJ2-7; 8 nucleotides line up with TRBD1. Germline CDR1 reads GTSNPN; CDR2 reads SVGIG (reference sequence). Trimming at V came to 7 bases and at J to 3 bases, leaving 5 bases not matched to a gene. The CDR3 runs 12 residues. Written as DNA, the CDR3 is TGTGCCTCGGGGACAGGAGGCTACGAGCAGTACTTC. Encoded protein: CASGTGGYEQYF.

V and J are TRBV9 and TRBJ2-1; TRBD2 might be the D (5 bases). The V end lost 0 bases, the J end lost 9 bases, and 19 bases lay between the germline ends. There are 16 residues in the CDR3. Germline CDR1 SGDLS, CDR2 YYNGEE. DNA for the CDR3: TGTGCCAGCAGCGTAGTGCAACAATCGGGAATCGGTGAGCAGTTCTTC. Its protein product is CASSVVQQSGIGEQFF.

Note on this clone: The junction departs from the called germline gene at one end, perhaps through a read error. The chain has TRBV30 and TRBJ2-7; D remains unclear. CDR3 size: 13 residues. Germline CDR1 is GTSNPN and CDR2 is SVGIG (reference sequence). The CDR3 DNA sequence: TGTGCCTGGAGTGATTCCAGGTTCCGCTCTGCGGACTTC. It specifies CAWSDSRFRSADF.

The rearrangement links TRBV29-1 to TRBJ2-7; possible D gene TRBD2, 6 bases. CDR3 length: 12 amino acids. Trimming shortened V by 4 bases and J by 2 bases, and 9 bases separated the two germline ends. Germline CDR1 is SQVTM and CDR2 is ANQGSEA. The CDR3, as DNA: TGCAGCGTTGGCCTAGCGCCCTACGAGCAGTACTTC. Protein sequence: CSVGLAPYEQYF.

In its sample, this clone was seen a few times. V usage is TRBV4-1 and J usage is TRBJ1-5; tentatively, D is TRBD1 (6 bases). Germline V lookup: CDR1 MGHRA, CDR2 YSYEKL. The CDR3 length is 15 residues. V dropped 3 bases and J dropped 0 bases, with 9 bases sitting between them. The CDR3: CASSQYRASNQPQHF. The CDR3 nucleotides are TGCGCCAGCAGCCAGTACAGGGCTAGCAATCAGCCCCAGCATTTT.

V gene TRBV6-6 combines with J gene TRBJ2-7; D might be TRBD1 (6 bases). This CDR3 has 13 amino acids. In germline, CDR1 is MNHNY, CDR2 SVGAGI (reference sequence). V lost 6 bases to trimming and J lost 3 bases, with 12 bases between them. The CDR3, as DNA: TGTGCCAGCAGCACCGGGACAAACTACGAGCAGTACTTC. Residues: CASSTGTNYEQYF.

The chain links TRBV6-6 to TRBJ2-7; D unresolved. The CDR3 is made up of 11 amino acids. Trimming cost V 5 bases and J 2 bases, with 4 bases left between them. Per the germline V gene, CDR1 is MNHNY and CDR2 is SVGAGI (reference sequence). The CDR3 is CASSTTYEQYF. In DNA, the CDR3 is TGTGCCAGCAGTACCACCTACGAGCAGTACTTC.

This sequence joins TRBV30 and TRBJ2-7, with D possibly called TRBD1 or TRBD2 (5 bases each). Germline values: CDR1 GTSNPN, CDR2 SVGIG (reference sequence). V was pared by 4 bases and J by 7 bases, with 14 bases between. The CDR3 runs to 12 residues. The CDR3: CAWIGVGSEQYF. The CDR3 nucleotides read TGTGCCTGGATAGGGGTGGGGAGTGAGCAGTACTTC.

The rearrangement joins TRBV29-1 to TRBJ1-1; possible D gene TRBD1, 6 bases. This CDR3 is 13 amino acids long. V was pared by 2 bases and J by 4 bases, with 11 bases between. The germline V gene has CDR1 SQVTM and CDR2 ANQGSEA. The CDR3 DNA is TGCAGCGTTGAAAGCGTAGGGGGCACTGAAGCTTTCTTT. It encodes CSVESVGGTEAFF.

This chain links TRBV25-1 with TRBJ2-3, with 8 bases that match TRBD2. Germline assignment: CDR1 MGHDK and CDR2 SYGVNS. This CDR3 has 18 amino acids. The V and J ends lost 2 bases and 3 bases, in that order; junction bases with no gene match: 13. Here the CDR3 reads CASSENFGTGGLTDTQYF. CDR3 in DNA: TGTGCCAGCAGTGAAAATTTCGGGACGGGGGGGCTGACAGATACGCAGTATTTT.

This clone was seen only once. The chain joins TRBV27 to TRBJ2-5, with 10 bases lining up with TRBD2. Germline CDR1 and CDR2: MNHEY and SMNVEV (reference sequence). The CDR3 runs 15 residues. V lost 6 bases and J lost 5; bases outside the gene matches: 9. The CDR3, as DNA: TGTGCCAGCAGCCGTAGACTAGCGGGTGGGGAGACCCAGTACTTC. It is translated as CASSRRLAGGETQYF.

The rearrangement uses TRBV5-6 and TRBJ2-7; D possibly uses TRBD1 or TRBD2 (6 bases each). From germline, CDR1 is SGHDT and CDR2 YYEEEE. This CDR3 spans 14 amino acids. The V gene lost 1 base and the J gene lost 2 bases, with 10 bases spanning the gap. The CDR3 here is CASSLRGPAYEQYF. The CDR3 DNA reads TGTGCCAGCAGCTTGCGGGGGCCAGCCTACGAGCAGTACTTC.

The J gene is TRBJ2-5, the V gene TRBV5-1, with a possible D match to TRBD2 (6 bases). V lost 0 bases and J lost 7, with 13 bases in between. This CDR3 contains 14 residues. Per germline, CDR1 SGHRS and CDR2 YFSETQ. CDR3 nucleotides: TGCGCCAGCAGCTTGGGGGAGGCCGCGGGGACCCAGTACTTC. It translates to CASSLGEAAGTQYF. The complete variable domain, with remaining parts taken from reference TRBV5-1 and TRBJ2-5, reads KAGVTQTPRYLIKTRGQQVTLSCSPISGHRSVSWYQQTPGQGLQFLFEYFSETQRNKGNFPGRFSGRQFSNSRSEMNVSTLELGDSALYLCASSLGEAAGTQYFGPGTRLLVL.

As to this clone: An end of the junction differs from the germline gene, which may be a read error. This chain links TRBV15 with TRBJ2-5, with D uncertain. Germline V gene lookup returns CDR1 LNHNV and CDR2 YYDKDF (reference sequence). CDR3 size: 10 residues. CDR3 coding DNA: TGTGCCACCAGCGGAGAGACCCAGTACTTC. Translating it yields CATSGETQYF.

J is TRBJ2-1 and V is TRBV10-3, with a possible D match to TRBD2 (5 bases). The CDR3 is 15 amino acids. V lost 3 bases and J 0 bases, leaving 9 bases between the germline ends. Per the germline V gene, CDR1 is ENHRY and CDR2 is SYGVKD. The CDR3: CAISEGRVSYNEQFF. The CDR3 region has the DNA TGTGCCATCAGTGAAGGGCGGGTCTCCTACAATGAGCAGTTCTTC.

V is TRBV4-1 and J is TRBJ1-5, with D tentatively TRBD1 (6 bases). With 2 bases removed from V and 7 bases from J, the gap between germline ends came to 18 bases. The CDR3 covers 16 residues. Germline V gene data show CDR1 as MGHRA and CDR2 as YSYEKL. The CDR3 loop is CASSQSAERGWQPQHF. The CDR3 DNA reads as TGCGCCAGCAGCCAAAGCGCCGAAAGGGGGTGGCAGCCCCAGCATTTT.